This TCR beta chain was observed in a study of blood T cells in healthy people across ages. In the study overall: Researchers report that template switching captured about one barcoded beta molecule per two T cells. Study-wide points: CMV infection status of these donors was not known.

Then a second PCR, running about 7 to 11 cycles, was carried out with a sample-barcoded 5' primer and a J-beta primer mix. TCRdb reprocessed the 5' RACE reads via MiXCR and lists one record per CDR3 protein. This table has about 930,000 distinct CDR3 sequences, approximately 32% appearing once. Roughly 10 milliliters of peripheral blood were drawn from each donor. Germline V gene sequence: CDR1 SGHRS, CDR2 YFSETQ. The ends lost 0 bases at V and 4 bases at J; junction bases unmatched: 7. The CDR3 has 16 amino acids. This clonotype was found many times. Its cognate antigen is unknown. These records were also assigned to another study, of T cells of mothers and their children. That work adds: Random nucleotides (2-4) and sample barcodes were added by the M1S primer used in the second PCR.

Sequencing was carried out using blood. The chain uses TRBV5-1 and TRBJ2-5, with 9 bases lining up with TRBD2. The TCR originated in a woman aged 40 to 55 in good health. The CDR3 region has the DNA TGCGCCAGCAGCTTGGATAGCGGGGGACGAGGAGAGACCCAGTACTTC. Its translation: CASSLDSGGRGETQYF.